The present TCR beta chain was sequenced within a study of OX40 agonist ivuxolimab in advanced cancers. In the study overall: Eligibility rules accepted prior anti-PD-1, anti-PD-L1 or anti-CTLA-4 therapy, and around 43% had some.

Repertoires were generated with immunoSEQ multiplex PCR, while TCRdb's copy carries only in-frame clones and drops some. The sample has 20,000 to 30,000 clones; approximately 80% are singletons. Trimming shortened V by 1 base and J by 6 bases, and 10 bases separated the two germline ends. Germline V lookup: CDR1 SGHTS, CDR2 YDEGEE. The length of the CDR3 is 13 residues. This sequence was found in an adult with an advanced solid tumor such as melanoma, head and neck, liver or kidney cancer. The chain links TRBV5-8 to TRBJ1-1, with unresolved D. The specimen was CD4+ or CD8+ T cells sorted from blood, collected in a trial of the OX40 agonist ivuxolimab. CDR3: CASSLLALPEAFF. The CDR3 DNA reads as TGTGCCAGCAGCTTGTTAGCGCTGCCTGAAGCTTTCTTT.